The clone carrying this TCR beta chain was picked up many times. This sample was included in a study of molecular identifiers for immune sequencing clone quantification. Using its own MiXCR run on the PCR reads, TCRdb lists one record per CDR3 protein. This table holds 400,000 to 600,000 distinct CDR3 sequences, about a fifth found once. The germline V gene has CDR1 MNHNS and CDR2 SASEGT. This CDR3 comprises 14 residues. V lost 7 bases, J lost 0 bases, and 1 base stayed unmatched. Source material: naive CD8+ T cells from blood, with Jurkat cell RNA spiked in. Subset described: FACS-sorted CD8+CD4-CCR7+CD45RA+ naive T cells. This receptor was obtained from a human donor in good health. Some libraries in this study had Jurkat cell RNA spiked in. The chain carries TRBV6-1 and TRBJ2-2; 8 bases map to TRBD1. CDR3: CASTTGANTGELFF. CDR3 in DNA: TGTGCCAGCACGACAGGGGCGAACACCGGGGAGCTGTTTTTT.